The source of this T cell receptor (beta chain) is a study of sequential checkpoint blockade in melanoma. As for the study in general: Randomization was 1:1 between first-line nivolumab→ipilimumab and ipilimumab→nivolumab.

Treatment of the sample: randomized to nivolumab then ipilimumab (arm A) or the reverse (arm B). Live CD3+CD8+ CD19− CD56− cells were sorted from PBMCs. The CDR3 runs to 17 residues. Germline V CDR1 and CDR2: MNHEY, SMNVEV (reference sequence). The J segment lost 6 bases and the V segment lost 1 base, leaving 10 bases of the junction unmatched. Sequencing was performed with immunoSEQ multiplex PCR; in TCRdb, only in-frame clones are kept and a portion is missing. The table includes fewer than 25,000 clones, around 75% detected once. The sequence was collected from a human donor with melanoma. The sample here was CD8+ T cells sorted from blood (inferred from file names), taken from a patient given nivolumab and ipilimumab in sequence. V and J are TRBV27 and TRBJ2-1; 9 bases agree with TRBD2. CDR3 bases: TGTGCCAGCAGTTTATACTCCCGGGCGGGAGGGCTCAATGAGCAGTTCTTC. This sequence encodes CASSLYSRAGGLNEQFF.